Presented here are 27 T cell receptor beta chains from one specimen sequenced in a study of shared clonotypes between healthy human individuals. CD45RO-negative, CCR7-selected cells formed the naive CD8 fraction, which excluded terminally differentiated effector memory CD45RA+ cells. Method: immunoSEQ multiplex PCR; TCRdb's copy keeps in-frame clones and lacks some. The profile shows some 2,100,000 clones, about 92% of them singletons. The sample taken for sequencing was naive CD8+ T cells from PBMCs. These receptor sequences come from a man between 18 and 35 years old in good health. Some clones in this sample may be carry-over from other donors' samples.

The chain is built from TRBV7-2 and TRBJ2-7, with D unclear. Looked up from germline, CDR1 is SGHTA and CDR2 is FQGNSA. The CDR3 length is 14 residues. V was shortened by 2 bases and J by 2 bases, with 10 bases between the two germline ends. The CDR3 is CASSLSVVTYEQYF. The CDR3 DNA reads as TGTGCCAGCAGCTTATCTGTGGTCACCTACGAGCAGTACTTC.

This clone was seen only a few times. Other DNA sequences in the sample encode the same CDR3. The chain combines TRBV27 with TRBJ1-2, with 8 nucleotides matching TRBD1. The germline gives CDR1 MNHEY, CDR2 SMNVEV (reference sequence). The junction had 4 bases not matched to a gene; V was cut back by 5 bases and J by 2 bases. The CDR3 loop spans 14 amino acids. The CDR3 region is CASSPRTGNYGYTF. The CDR3 DNA reads TGTGCCAGCAGTCCCCGGACAGGGAACTATGGCTACACCTTC.

The gene calls are TRBV11-1 and TRBJ2-3; D remains ambiguous. The ends were cut back, 7 bases at V and 0 bases at J, with 8 bases in the middle. CDR3 length equals 13 residues. Germline-derived CDR1 and CDR2 are SGHAT and FQDESV (reference sequence). The CDR3 sequence is CASKPRSTDTQYF. The CDR3 bases are TGTGCCAGCAAGCCTCGGAGCACAGATACGCAGTATTTT.

The gene calls are TRBV5-1 and TRBJ2-2; D call uncertain. Germline assignment: CDR1 SGHRS and CDR2 YFSETQ. V dropped 5 bases and J dropped 3 bases, with 11 bases sitting between them. This CDR3 comprises 14 residues. CDR3 DNA: TGCGCCAGCAGGGATAAATACGACACCGGGGAGCTGTTTTTT. Protein sequence: CASRDKYDTGELFF.

V is TRBV28 and J is TRBJ2-7; tentatively, D is TRBD1 (7 bases). The CDR3 loop spans 14 amino acids. Germline CDR1 and CDR2: MDHEN and SYDVKM. V lost 2 bases to trimming and J lost 4 bases, with 12 bases between them. The CDR3 region is CASSLAGQIYEQYF. DNA for the CDR3: TGTGCCAGCAGTTTAGCGGGACAGATTTACGAGCAGTACTTC.

The rearrangement links TRBV7-3 to TRBJ2-3; 8 bases are shared with TRBD1. Germline V lookup: CDR1 SGHTA, CDR2 FQGTGA. CDR3 length: 16 residues. The V gene end was trimmed by 5 bases and the J gene end by 2 bases; junction bases not matched to a gene: 9. Here the CDR3 reads CASSRGQAFTTDTQYF. As DNA, the CDR3 is TGTGCCAGCAGCCGGGGACAGGCCTTTACCACAGATACGCAGTATTTT.

The J gene is TRBJ2-7, the V gene TRBV28; 8 bases line up with TRBD2. Germline V lookup: CDR1 MDHEN, CDR2 SYDVKM. This CDR3 is built from 18 residues. The ends lost 1 base at V and 0 bases at J; junction bases unmatched: 11. The CDR3 sequence: CASSLSHRLAGPSYEQYF. CDR3 bases: TGTGCCAGCAGTTTATCACATCGTCTAGCGGGTCCCTCCTACGAGCAGTACTTC.

The chain combines TRBV7-3 with TRBJ2-1; 8 bases map to TRBD2. There are 15 residues in the CDR3. After removal of 8 bases from V and 4 bases from J, the junction contained 10 bases not matched to a gene. Germline V gives CDR1 SGHTA, CDR2 FQGTGA. The CDR3 nucleotides are TGTGCCAGCGGGCTTACGACTAGCGCTTACAATGAGCAGTTCTTC. Its protein is CASGLTTSAYNEQFF.

V and J are TRBV9 and TRBJ2-7; 7 bases are a match to TRBD1. The length of the CDR3 is 17 residues. J was trimmed by 1 base and V by 4 bases; bases with no gene match: 14. CDR1 is SGDLS, CDR2 YYNGEE, per germline. This CDR3 is CASSTHPDRVSSYEQYF. The CDR3 DNA sequence: TGTGCCAGCAGCACCCACCCCGACAGGGTATCATCCTACGAGCAGTACTTC.

The V and J genes are TRBV6-6 and TRBJ1-4, with no clear D. The CDR3 extends over 16 amino acids. V was trimmed by 4 bases and J by 0 bases, leaving 12 bases between them. Germline CDR1 and CDR2: MNHNY and SVGAGI (reference sequence). Here the CDR3 reads CASSLNIPATNEKLFF. The CDR3 DNA sequence: TGTGCCAGCAGTTTAAACATTCCTGCAACTAATGAAAAACTGTTTTTT.

The V call is TRBV15, the J call TRBJ1-5, with 10 bases lining up with TRBD1. Per the germline V gene, CDR1 is LNHNV and CDR2 is YYDKDF (reference sequence). The length of the CDR3 is 15 residues. The V segment lost 5 bases and the J segment 6 bases; nucleotides outside the gene matches: 7. CDR3 region: CATSVDRGKIQPQHF. DNA of the CDR3: TGTGCCACCAGCGTGGACAGGGGGAAGATTCAGCCCCAGCATTTT.

A remark on this clone: The sample holds other DNA sequences that translate to the same CDR3. The J gene is TRBJ2-3, the V gene TRBV9; D gene unclear. The CDR3 is 14 amino acids. Germline lookup yields CDR1 SGDLS and CDR2 YYNGEE. V gave up 0 bases and J gave up 4 bases, with 9 bases separating them. This CDR3 reads CASSVGGRPDTQYF. The CDR3 nucleotides are TGTGCCAGCAGCGTAGGAGGCCGACCAGATACGCAGTATTTT.

The chain has TRBV30 and TRBJ1-2; D is possibly TRBD1 (5 bases). Per the germline V gene, CDR1 is GTSNPN and CDR2 is SVGIG (reference sequence). V lost 0 bases and J lost 0, with 20 bases in between. The CDR3 length is 18 residues. The CDR3 region is CAWSVKYAGSRANYGYTF. The DNA for the CDR3 is TGTGCCTGGAGTGTAAAGTACGCAGGGTCGAGAGCTAACTATGGCTACACCTTC.

The chain links TRBV28 to TRBJ1-5, with 9 bases that match TRBD1. V was pared by 5 bases and J by 2 bases, with 10 bases of the junction left unmatched. The CDR3 extends over 17 amino acids. Germline V gene data show CDR1 as MDHEN and CDR2 as SYDVKM. Written as DNA, the CDR3 is TGTGCCAGCAGTGTCCTCCTACAGGGGGCCGGCAATCAGCCCCAGCATTTT. Protein: CASSVLLQGAGNQPQHF.

The CDR3 nucleotides are TGTGCCAGCAGTGAGACGGCGGGCGGCGGCGCTGAAGCTTTCTTT. It is translated as CASSETAGGGAEAFF. The V call is TRBV2, the J call TRBJ1-1; D ambiguous. There are 15 residues in the CDR3. Trimming stripped 3 bases from V and 6 bases from J, with 17 bases between. Germline V gene sequence: CDR1 SNHLY, CDR2 FYNNEI.

The chain combines TRBV7-3 with TRBJ2-2; D possibly corresponds to TRBD1 (5 bases). The ends were cut back, 2 bases at V and 6 bases at J, with 10 bases in the middle. The CDR3 contains 14 residues. CDR1 SGHTA and CDR2 FQGTGA come from the germline V gene. CDR3 sequence (DNA): TGTGCCAGCAGCTTACAGCAGGGCGCCGGGGAGCTGTTTTTT. Residues: CASSLQQGAGELFF.

CDR3 region: CASSVDPGLSAYNEQFF. The CDR3, as DNA: TGTGCCAGCAGCGTAGATCCAGGGTTGAGCGCCTACAATGAGCAGTTCTTC. The chain uses TRBV9 and TRBJ2-1, with D perhaps matching TRBD1 (5 bases). This CDR3 is built from 17 residues. Trimming stripped 0 bases from V and 2 bases from J, with 15 bases between. Germline CDR1 and CDR2: SGDLS and YYNGEE. The complete variable domain, with remaining parts taken from reference TRBV9 and TRBJ2-1, reads DSGVTQTPKHLITATGQRVTLRCSPRSGDLSVYWYQQSLDQGLQFLIQYYNGEERAKGNILERFSAQQFPDLHSELNLSSLELGDSALYFCASSVDPGLSAYNEQFFGPGTRLTVL.

CDR3 nucleotides: TGTGCCAGCAGCTGGGGACAGGTCCTCTCTGGGGCCAACGTCCTGACTTTC. It yields the protein CASSWGQVLSGANVLTF. The V and J genes are TRBV7-3 and TRBJ2-6; TRBD1 aligns across 8 bases. V trimming: 4 bases; J trimming: 0 bases; junction bases outside the gene matches: 5. The length of the CDR3 is 17 residues. CDR1 SGHTA and CDR2 FQGTGA come from the germline V gene.

This chain uses TRBV4-1 with TRBJ1-2; a weak D match, TRBD1 (5 bases). The V end was cut by 2 bases, the J end by 8 bases, with 18 bases between. The CDR3 runs to 15 residues. Germline V lookup: CDR1 MGHRA, CDR2 YSYEKL. This CDR3 reads CASSQQPGPRRGYTF. CDR3 nucleotide sequence: TGCGCCAGCAGCCAACAACCGGGACCCCGGAGAGGCTACACCTTC.

V and J are TRBV6-1 and TRBJ1-3; TRBD1 matches 7 bases. Unmatched junction bases numbered 8, after V lost 2 bases and J lost 4 bases. The germline V gene encodes CDR1 MNHNS and CDR2 SASEGT. The CDR3 runs to 16 residues. The CDR3 DNA reads as TGTGCCAGCAGTGAATGGATAGGGGGCTTAGGAAACACCATATATTTT. Protein sequence: CASSEWIGGLGNTIYF.

This clone appeared once. The chain joins TRBV27 to TRBJ1-2; the match to TRBD1 covers 8 bases. The germline gives CDR1 MNHEY, CDR2 SMNVEV (reference sequence). This CDR3 contains 17 residues. Trimming removed 5 bases from V and 8 bases from J; junction bases left unmatched: 19. The DNA of the CDR3 is TGTGCCAGCAGTCCTGGGGGGTTGGCGACAGGGGCGGGGGGCTACACCTTC. This sequence encodes CASSPGGLATGAGGYTF.

The chain links TRBV7-8 to TRBJ2-1; 11 bases agree with TRBD2. Germline assignment: CDR1 SGHVS and CDR2 FQNEAQ. The CDR3 extends over 18 amino acids. V gave up 3 bases and J gave up 3 bases; unmatched junction bases: 10. The CDR3 DNA follows: TGTGCCAGCAGCTTGATGGAACTAGCGGGAGAATACTACAATGAGCAGTTCTTC. Translated: CASSLMELAGEYYNEQFF. The variable domain in full, completed from reference TRBV7-8 and TRBJ2-1, reads GAGVSQSPRYKVAKRGQDVALRCDPISGHVSLFWYQQALGQGPEFLTYFQNEAQLDKSGLPSDRFFAERPEGSVSTLKIQRTQQEDSAVYLCASSLMELAGEYYNEQFFGPGTRLTVL.

The CDR3 is CASRLAEGYEQYF. CDR3 bases: TGTGCCAGCAGACTAGCGGAGGGCTACGAGCAGTACTTC. The V and J genes are TRBV28 and TRBJ2-7; TRBD2 matches 8 bases. The CDR3 is 13 residues long. V was clipped by 6 bases and J by 3 bases; unmatched bases: 4. CDR1 is MDHEN and CDR2 is SYDVKM in the germline V gene.

The chain recombines TRBV2 with TRBJ2-1; D assignment may be TRBD1 or TRBD2 (6 bases each). Trimming took off 8 bases at V and 8 bases at J, with 19 bases between the two ends. Germline V gives CDR1 SNHLY, CDR2 FYNNEI. This CDR3 is built from 14 residues. The CDR3 DNA follows: TGTGCCAGCCCAATCCCGGGGGCTAACGATGAGCAGTTCTTC. Amino acid sequence: CASPIPGANDEQFF.

As DNA, the CDR3 is TGTGCCATCAGGGTGCAGGCTACGAACACCGGGGAGCTGTTTTTT. This codes for CAIRVQATNTGELFF. This chain links TRBV10-3 with TRBJ2-2; D gene ambiguous. The germline V and J ends were trimmed by 6 bases and 0 bases, with 11 bases remaining between them. The length of the CDR3 is 15 residues. The germline V gene encodes CDR1 ENHRY and CDR2 SYGVKD.

This chain uses TRBV9 with TRBJ1-3, with 8 nucleotides matching TRBD1. Per germline, CDR1 SGDLS and CDR2 YYNGEE. This CDR3 is 14 amino acids long. V trimming: 4 bases; J trimming: 3 bases; junction bases outside the gene matches: 3. CDR3 sequence reads: CASSSDRDGNTIYF. CDR3 coding DNA: TGTGCCAGCAGCTCGGACAGGGATGGAAACACCATATATTTT.

The chain uses TRBV25-1 and TRBJ2-1; D possibly corresponds to TRBD1 (5 bases). Germline V CDR1 and CDR2: MGHDK, SYGVNS. This CDR3 is built from 15 residues. With 2 bases removed from V and 12 bases from J, the gap between germline ends came to 20 bases. CDR3 DNA sequence: TGTGCCAGCAGTGAAGTAAAGGGTACAGGTAGAGGGCAGTTCTTC. Protein product: CASSEVKGTGRGQFF.